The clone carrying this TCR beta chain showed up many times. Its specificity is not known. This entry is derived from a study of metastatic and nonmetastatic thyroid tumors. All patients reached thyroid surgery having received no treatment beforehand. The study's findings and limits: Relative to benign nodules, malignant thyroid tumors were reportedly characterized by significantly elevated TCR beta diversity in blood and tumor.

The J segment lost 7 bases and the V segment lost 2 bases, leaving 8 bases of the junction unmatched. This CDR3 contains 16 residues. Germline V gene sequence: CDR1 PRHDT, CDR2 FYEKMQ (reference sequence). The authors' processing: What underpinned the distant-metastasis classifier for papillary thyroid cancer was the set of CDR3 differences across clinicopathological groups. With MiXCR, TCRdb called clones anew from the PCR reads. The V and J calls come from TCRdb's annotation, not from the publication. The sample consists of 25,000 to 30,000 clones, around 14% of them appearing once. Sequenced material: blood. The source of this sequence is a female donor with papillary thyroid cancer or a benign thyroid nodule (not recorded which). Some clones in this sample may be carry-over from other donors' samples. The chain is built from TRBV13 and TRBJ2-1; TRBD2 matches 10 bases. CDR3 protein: CASSLSPSGRRNEQFF. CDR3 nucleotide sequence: TGTGCCAGCAGCTTATCCCCTAGCGGGAGAAGGAATGAGCAGTTCTTC.